This T cell receptor (beta chain) was identified in a study of lymphopenia after photon versus proton radiotherapy. Clones were sequenced by immunoSEQ multiplex PCR, and TCRdb holds only the in-frame ones, with some missing. The data show 37,000 or so clones, with more than 75% seen just once and approximately 2.9% held by the top ten. Germline V CDR1 and CDR2: GTSNPN, SVGIG (reference sequence). The CDR3 runs 11 residues. The sequence was collected from a man aged 50 to 60 with gastric cancer. The specimen was peripheral blood, collected from a patient treated with photon-based radiotherapy. The chain uses TRBV30 and TRBJ1-3, with unresolved D. CDR3 sequence: CGLMTGNTIYF. The CDR3 DNA is TGTGGGCTAATGACAGGAAACACCATATATTTT.